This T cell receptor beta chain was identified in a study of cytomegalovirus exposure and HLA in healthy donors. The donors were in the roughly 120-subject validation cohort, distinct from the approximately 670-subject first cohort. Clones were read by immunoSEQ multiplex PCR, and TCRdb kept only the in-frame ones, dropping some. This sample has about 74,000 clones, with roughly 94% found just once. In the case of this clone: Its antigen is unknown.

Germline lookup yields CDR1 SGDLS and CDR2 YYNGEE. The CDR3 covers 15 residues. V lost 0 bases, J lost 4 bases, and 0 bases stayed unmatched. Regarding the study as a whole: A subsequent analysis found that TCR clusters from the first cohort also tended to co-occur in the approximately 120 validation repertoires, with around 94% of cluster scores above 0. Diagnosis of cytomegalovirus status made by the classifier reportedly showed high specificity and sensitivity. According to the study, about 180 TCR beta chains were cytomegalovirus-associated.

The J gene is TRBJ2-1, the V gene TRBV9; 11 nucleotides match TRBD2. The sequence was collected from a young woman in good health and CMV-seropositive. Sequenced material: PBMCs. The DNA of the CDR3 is TGTGCCAGCAGCGTAGTAGCGGGAGGGTACAATGAGCAGTTCTTC. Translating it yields CASSVVAGGYNEQFF.